This T cell receptor beta chain was recorded in a study of blood T cell repertoires in COVID-19. Study at large: Spain, Italy and the United States supplied samples that represented acute and convalescent COVID-19. The cDNA or gDNA used as material had been derived from T cells, B-cell-depleted T cells, or PBMCs.

Per the study methods: The authors estimated nucleated cell counts from reference gene primer amplification. Sequenced by immunoSEQ multiplex PCR; TCRdb stores in-frame clones only, minus some. V, J and clone size were drawn from that table, and D and trimming were deduced from the DNA. This table has about 90,000 clones, approximately 75% appearing once. This CDR3 is built from 16 residues. With 5 bases removed from V and 1 base from J, the gap between germline ends came to 14 bases. Germline assignment: CDR1 SGHAT and CDR2 FQDESV (reference sequence). The chain carries TRBV11-1 and TRBJ2-2; D perhaps matches TRBD1 (6 bases). The sample comprised peripheral blood. The receptor's source is a human donor in a cohort sampled during active COVID-19. CDR3: CASSHRTEMNTGELFF. The DNA of the CDR3 is TGTGCCAGCAGCCATAGGACAGAAATGAACACCGGGGAGCTGTTTTTT.